A single sample gave rise to the 30 T cell receptor beta chains below, sequenced in a study of STAT3 mutations in large granular lymphocyte leukemia (dated by TCRdb to the late 2010s). Overall study outcomes, separate from this receptor: Every T-LGLL patient showed at least one immunodominant TCRbeta clonotype, and about half showed multiple immunodominant subclonotypes.

The library was obtained by the immunoSEQ multiplex PCR assay. TCRdb stores this immuneACCESS table with in-frame sequences only. Part of the clones is absent; in the studies checked, under half of the shortfall reflects unresolved V genes, and no reason is known for the rest. The sample contains approximately 42,000 clones, roughly 77% of them found a single time. Approximately 0.39% of the sample goes to the ten largest clones. These receptors have no identified antigens. Source material: PBMCs. Receptor source: a human donor with T large granular lymphocyte leukemia. Some clones in this sample may be carry-over from other donors' samples.

The chain uses TRBV28 and TRBJ1-5; 11 positions agree with TRBD1. This CDR3 is built from 13 residues. V shed 9 bases, J shed 6 bases, and the junction held 4 bases outside the gene matches. Germline assignment: CDR1 MDHEN and CDR2 SYDVKM. The CDR3 coding sequence is TGTGCCAGTTCCGGGACAGGGGGTCAGCCCCAGCATTTT. As protein: CASSGTGGQPQHF.

This clone was recorded once. The chain uses TRBV4-2 and TRBJ2-3; no firm D call. V lost 6 bases to trimming and J lost 6 bases, with 13 bases between them. The length of the CDR3 is 13 residues. Germline lookup yields CDR1 LGHNA and CDR2 YNFKEQ. The CDR3 nucleotides are TGTGCCAGCAGTCCGCGGCTGACGGATACGCAGTATTTT. Translation: CASSPRLTDTQYF.

The chain joins TRBV18 to TRBJ2-2, with D perhaps TRBD1 (6 bases). V lost 2 bases and J 3 bases, leaving 10 bases between the germline ends. The CDR3 extends over 15 amino acids. From germline, CDR1 is KGHSH and CDR2 LQKENI. The CDR3 nucleotides read TGTGCCAGCTCACCAGCAGGGGTTGACACCGGGGAGCTGTTTTTT. It codes for CASSPAGVDTGELFF.

This chain joins TRBV6-1 and TRBJ1-1; D not certain. Germline V gene sequence: CDR1 MNHNS, CDR2 SASEGT. The CDR3 length is 13 residues. V lost 4 bases and J 1 base, leaving 7 bases between the germline ends. For the CDR3, the DNA is TGTGCCAGCAGTGGGCGAGGGAACACTGAAGCTTTCTTT. Its translation is CASSGRGNTEAFF.

V and J are TRBV9 and TRBJ2-3; D gene ambiguous. Germline lookup yields CDR1 SGDLS and CDR2 YYNGEE. The V gene lost 3 bases and the J gene lost 0 bases, with 2 bases spanning the gap. The CDR3 has 12 amino acids. The CDR3 region is CASSASTDTQYF. The CDR3 DNA is TGTGCCAGCAGCGCGAGCACAGATACGCAGTATTTT.

Details on this clone: In the same sample, other DNA sequences code for this CDR3. CDR3: CASSAEGPSYEQYF. The CDR3 bases are TGTGCCAGCAGTGCTGAGGGCCCATCCTACGAGCAGTACTTC. The chain recombines TRBV6-1 with TRBJ2-7, with a weak D call TRBD2 (5 bases). The CDR3 contains 14 residues. V lost 4 bases and J 1 base, leaving 11 bases between the germline ends. CDR1 is MNHNS, CDR2 SASEGT, per germline.

The chain carries TRBV19 and TRBJ2-1, with D possibly matching TRBD2 (5 bases). CDR1 and CDR2 (germline): LNHDA, SQIVND (reference sequence). The CDR3 has 15 residues. V was trimmed by 2 bases and J by 0 bases, leaving 8 bases between them. This CDR3 reads CASSIRGSSYNEQFF. In DNA, the CDR3 is TGTGCCAGTAGTATACGGGGTAGCTCCTACAATGAGCAGTTCTTC.

V gene TRBV7-9 combines with J gene TRBJ2-7, with 10 bases matching TRBD1. This CDR3 is 15 amino acids long. After removal of 5 bases from V and 5 bases from J, the junction contained 9 bases not matched to a gene. Germline V gene data show CDR1 as SEHNR and CDR2 as FQNEAQ (reference sequence). CDR3 sequence (DNA): TGTGCCAGCAGCCGCCCCGGGACAGGGGATAACGAGCAGTACTTC. This sequence encodes CASSRPGTGDNEQYF.

The rearrangement uses TRBV5-4 and TRBJ2-7; tentatively, D is TRBD1 (5 bases). The V gene's germline CDR1 is SGHNT and CDR2 YYREEE (reference sequence). The CDR3 sequence is 14 residues long. V was cut by 4 bases and J by 2 bases, with 13 bases left in between. CDR3: CASSGAGQTYEQYF. The CDR3 DNA sequence: TGTGCCAGCAGCGGGGCCGGGCAGACCTACGAGCAGTACTTC. Together with reference TRBV5-4 and TRBJ2-7, the CDR3 gives the full variable domain: ETGVTQSPTHLIKTRGQQVTLRCSSQSGHNTVSWYQQALGQGPQFIFQYYREEENGRGNFPPRFSGLQFPNYSSELNVNALELDDSALYLCASSGAGQTYEQYFGPGTRLTVT.

On this clone: This sample also contains other DNA sequences that code for the same CDR3. The V gene is TRBV5-1, the J gene TRBJ2-5, with a possible D match to TRBD1 (6 bases). Trimming took 3 bases from V and 5 from J, leaving 11 bases between them. Germline-derived CDR1 and CDR2 are SGHRS and YFSETQ. This CDR3 is 13 amino acids long. The CDR3 sequence is CASSYPQGETQYF. The CDR3 DNA sequence: TGCGCCAGCAGCTATCCTCAGGGGGAGACCCAGTACTTC.

This chain joins TRBV6-1 and TRBJ2-7, with D unresolved. Germline values: CDR1 MNHNS, CDR2 SASEGT. This CDR3 has 13 amino acids. V was pared by 1 base and J by 5 bases, with 9 bases between. CDR3 DNA sequence: TGTGCCAGCAGTGAAGACACCCTGGACGAGCAGTACTTC. Translation gives CASSEDTLDEQYF.

J is TRBJ2-6 and V is TRBV5-1; D is possibly TRBD2 (6 bases). Trimming removed 2 bases at V and 0 bases at J, with 18 bases between. The CDR3 runs to 19 residues. Looked up from germline, CDR1 is SGHRS and CDR2 is YFSETQ. The DNA of the CDR3 is TGCGCCAGCAGCTTTTTGCGGGGTCAAGCAGTCTCTGGGGCCAACGTCCTGACTTTC. Protein sequence: CASSFLRGQAVSGANVLTF. Full variable domain (missing parts from reference TRBV5-1 and TRBJ2-6): KAGVTQTPRYLIKTRGQQVTLSCSPISGHRSVSWYQQTPGQGLQFLFEYFSETQRNKGNFPGRFSGRQFSNSRSEMNVSTLELGDSALYLCASSFLRGQAVSGANVLTFGAGSRLTVL.

The rearrangement links TRBV29-1 to TRBJ1-5; 8 nucleotides agree with TRBD1. V shed 4 bases and J 3 bases; nucleotides not matched to a gene: 5. This CDR3 comprises 14 residues. Germline CDR1 reads SQVTM; CDR2 reads ANQGSEA. The CDR3 is CSVGGQDPNQPQHF. As DNA, the CDR3 is TGCAGCGTTGGGGGACAGGATCCCAATCAGCCCCAGCATTTT.

CDR3: CAISARDGANVLTF. CDR3 sequence (DNA): TGTGCCATCAGTGCCCGGGATGGGGCCAACGTCCTGACTTTC. This sequence joins TRBV10-3 and TRBJ2-6, with a tentative D call TRBD2 (5 bases). The CDR3 contains 14 residues. Trimming took off 4 bases at V and 3 bases at J, with 7 bases between the two ends. Germline-derived CDR1 and CDR2 are ENHRY and SYGVKD.

In DNA, the CDR3 is TGTGCCAGCAGATCGGGACTAGCGGGGGCCTACAATGAGCAGTTCTTC. Translated: CASRSGLAGAYNEQFF. V is TRBV6-6 and J is TRBJ2-1; 14 nucleotides match TRBD2. V shed 6 bases and J 2 bases; nucleotides not matched to a gene: 3. Per germline, CDR1 MNHNY and CDR2 SVGAGI (reference sequence). This CDR3 comprises 16 residues.

The V and J genes are TRBV20-1 and TRBJ1-2; D call uncertain. Germline V CDR1 and CDR2: DFQATT, SNEGSKA (reference sequence). The CDR3 totals 11 residues. V was pared by 4 bases and J by 7 bases, with 10 bases between. CDR3 in amino acids: CSANGPGGYTF. DNA of the CDR3: TGCAGTGCTAATGGTCCGGGTGGCTACACCTTC.

This clone was counted only a few times. The chain is built from TRBV7-8 and TRBJ2-3; a weak D match, TRBD2 (6 bases). CDR1 is SGHVS, CDR2 FQNEAQ, per germline. V lost 5 bases, J lost 0 bases, and 9 bases lay in between. This CDR3 has 14 residues. CDR3 protein: CASSAGLSTDTQYF. Here the CDR3 DNA reads TGTGCCAGCAGCGCGGGACTCAGCACAGATACGCAGTATTTT.

V gene TRBV28 combines with J gene TRBJ1-2, with D possibly matching TRBD1 (5 bases). V was shortened by 7 bases and J by 4 bases, with 13 bases between the two germline ends. The germline V gene has CDR1 MDHEN and CDR2 SYDVKM. This CDR3 region has 13 residues. CDR3 protein: CASTSPGIYGYTF. CDR3 DNA: TGTGCCAGCACCTCGCCAGGGATCTATGGCTACACCTTC.

The rearrangement joins TRBV11-3 to TRBJ2-1; 11 bases line up with TRBD1. Germline values: CDR1 SGHNT, CDR2 YENEEA. V lost 3 bases, J lost 8 bases, and 9 bases stayed unmatched. The CDR3 loop spans 16 amino acids. The chain's CDR3 is CASSFSGTGGSHEQFF. CDR3 sequence (DNA): TGTGCCAGCAGCTTTAGCGGGACAGGGGGATCGCATGAGCAGTTCTTC.

The rearrangement uses TRBV6-6 and TRBJ1-2, with 9 bases fitting TRBD1. Germline loops: CDR1 MNHNY, CDR2 SVGAGI (reference sequence). The CDR3 runs to 13 residues. Trimming cost V 4 bases and J 7 bases; bases outside gene matches: 4. CDR3 coding DNA: TGTGCCAGCAGTTTTGACAGGGGGTCTGGCTACACCTTC. This gives the protein CASSFDRGSGYTF.

The chain couples TRBV15 to TRBJ2-5; 9 bases align to TRBD1. V was pared by 4 bases and J by 5 bases, with 2 bases of the junction left unmatched. There are 13 residues in the CDR3. CDR1 is LNHNV, CDR2 YYDKDF, per germline (reference sequence). CDR3 region: CATSTGQGETQYF. The CDR3 DNA sequence: TGTGCCACCAGCACCGGACAGGGGGAGACCCAGTACTTC.

This chain uses TRBV30 with TRBJ1-5; TRBD1 matches at 11 bases. The CDR3 extends over 16 amino acids. V gave up 2 bases and J gave up 4 bases; unmatched junction bases: 7. The germline V gene has CDR1 GTSNPN and CDR2 SVGIG (reference sequence). The CDR3 nucleotides are TGTGCCTGGAGTCGGGGAGGGACAGGGGGAAATCAGCCCCAGCATTTT. It encodes CAWSRGGTGGNQPQHF. Drawing the rest from reference TRBV30 and TRBJ1-5, the complete variable domain is SQTIHQWPATLVQPVGSPLSLECTVEGTSNPNLYWYRQAAGRGLQLLFYSVGIGQISSEVPQNLSASRPQDRQFILSSKKLLLSDSGFYLCAWSRGGTGGNQPQHFGDGTRLSIL.

The chain combines TRBV10-3 with TRBJ2-7; TRBD1 aligns across 9 bases. Trimming cost V 6 bases and J 6 bases; bases outside gene matches: 6. This CDR3 contains 13 residues. Germline loops: CDR1 ENHRY, CDR2 SYGVKD. CDR3 sequence reads: CAISGDRVSEQYF. CDR3 nucleotides: TGTGCCATCAGCGGGGACAGGGTCAGCGAGCAGTACTTC.

The V and J genes are TRBV7-2 and TRBJ1-4, with D unresolved. CDR1 is SGHTA, CDR2 FQGNSA, per germline. Between the trimmed V and J ends, which lost 5 bases and 6 bases, there was a span of 10 bases. The CDR3 sequence is 13 residues long. The CDR3 spells CASSRSSYEKLFF. The DNA of the CDR3 is TGTGCCAGCAGCCGGTCCAGCTATGAAAAACTGTTTTTT.

V gene TRBV10-3 combines with J gene TRBJ1-5, with 7 nucleotides matching TRBD1. The length of the CDR3 is 14 residues. J gave up 4 bases and V 3 bases, and 3 bases lay outside the gene matches. Germline V gene lookup returns CDR1 ENHRY and CDR2 SYGVKD. The CDR3 coding sequence is TGTGCCATCAGTGACATGACAGGGAATCAGCCCCAGCATTTT. Translation: CAISDMTGNQPQHF.

This clone was counted between two and nine times. The V gene is TRBV4-2, the J gene TRBJ1-3, with 9 bases lining up with TRBD1. With 3 bases clipped from V and 8 bases from J, the junction kept 11 bases outside the gene matches. This CDR3 comprises 16 residues. Germline V gives CDR1 LGHNA, CDR2 YNFKEQ. Written as DNA, the CDR3 is TGTGCCAGCAGCCACAGCGGGAGACAGGGGGGGTACACCATATATTTT. Protein sequence: CASSHSGRQGGYTIYF.

This chain connects TRBV30 to TRBJ2-5; D not resolved. CDR3 length: 11 amino acids. Trimming stripped 0 bases from V and 9 bases from J, with 8 bases between. Germline V lookup: CDR1 GTSNPN, CDR2 SVGIG (reference sequence). The CDR3 spells CAWSVGPAQYF. DNA of the CDR3: TGTGCCTGGAGTGTGGGCCCCGCCCAGTACTTC.

The V call is TRBV18, the J call TRBJ2-3; a weak D match, TRBD1 (5 bases). Looked up from germline, CDR1 is KGHSH and CDR2 is LQKENI. This CDR3 is 13 amino acids long. Trimming removed 1 base at V and 4 bases at J, with 6 bases between. The CDR3 coding sequence is TGTGCCAGCTCACCACAGGGGCCAGATACGCAGTATTTT. Residues: CASSPQGPDTQYF.

Written as DNA, the CDR3 is TGTGCCAGTAGTCCCCAGGGACAGCCCCAGCATTTT. Its translation: CASSPQGQPQHF. V gene TRBV19 combines with J gene TRBJ1-5; D possibly corresponds to TRBD1 (5 bases). The germline gives CDR1 LNHDA, CDR2 SQIVND (reference sequence). The CDR3 is 12 residues long. The V end was cut by 5 bases, the J end by 7 bases, with 9 bases between.

The gene calls are TRBV9 and TRBJ1-5; D gene uncertain. Germline-derived CDR1 and CDR2 are SGDLS and YYNGEE. The CDR3 runs to 14 residues. Trimming took 3 bases from V and 4 from J, leaving 11 bases between them. CDR3 sequence reads: CASSGADENQPQHF. CDR3 nucleotide sequence: TGTGCCAGCAGCGGGGCCGACGAAAATCAGCCCCAGCATTTT.